These T cell receptor beta chains were read from a single sample in a study of beta chain features in type 1 diabetes. Measured with immunoSEQ multiplex PCR; TCRdb has only the in-frame clones, and not every one. Of about half a million clones listed, roughly 31% are singletons. Material for sequencing was naive CD4+ T cells from blood. The receptors here all came from a man between 18 and 29 years old in good health. Both conserved end residues are part of each CDR3. D genes are given only for firm matches. The size entry is marked missing in some rows and otherwise reads once, few, many or a size class.

v_gene	d_gene	j_gene	abundance	len	CDR3aa	CDR3nt
TRBV7-2	TRBD2	TRBJ2-3	.	16	CASSLGSSGRTDTQYF	TGTGCCAGCAGCTTAGGGTCTAGCGGGCGCACAGATACGCAGTATTTT
TRBV6-6	.	TRBJ2-7	.	15	CASSYGQGHSYEQYF	TGTGCCAGCAGTTACGGTCAGGGACATTCATACGAGCAGTACTTC
TRBV5-6	.	TRBJ1-2	.	16	CASSLPTQLISYGYTF	TGTGCCAGCAGCTTACCGACCCAGTTGATAAGCTATGGCTACACCTTC
TRBV7-2	.	TRBJ2-4	.	14	CASSSDGLGRIQYF	TGTGCCAGCAGCTCCGATGGGTTGGGTAGAATTCAGTACTTC
TRBV27	.	TRBJ2-1	few	15	CASTPGAGAGNEQFF	TGTGCCAGCACCCCTGGGGCAGGCGCAGGGAATGAGCAGTTCTTC
TRBV30	.	TRBJ2-7	few	14	CAWRRQGGSYEQYF	TGTGCCTGGAGGAGACAGGGAGGTTCCTACGAGCAGTACTTC
TRBV7-9	.	TRBJ2-6	few	17	CASSFSRLRSGANVLTF	TGTGCCAGCAGCTTCTCCAGACTGCGCTCTGGGGCCAACGTCCTGACTTTC
TRBV29-1	.	TRBJ2-1	few	10	CSGSYNEQFF	TGCAGCGGTTCCTACAATGAGCAGTTCTTC
TRBV4-1	TRBD2	TRBJ2-5	.	15	CASSQEGLAQETQYF	TGCGCCAGCAGCCAAGAGGGACTAGCGCAAGAGACCCAGTACTTC
TRBV25-1	TRBD2	TRBJ2-5	few	15	CASSEWAGGGETQYF	TGTGCCAGCAGTGAATGGGCGGGAGGCGGGGAGACCCAGTACTTC
TRBV2	.	TRBJ2-1	.	15	CASIGNGPAYNEQFF	TGTGCCAGCATCGGGAACGGACCGGCCTACAATGAGCAGTTCTTC
TRBV28	.	TRBJ1-2	once	15	CASSPTGTIGYGYTF	TGTGCCAGCAGTCCTACCGGGACCATCGGCTATGGCTACACCTTC
TRBV27	.	TRBJ2-2	.	14	CASSPQGITGELFF	TGTGCCAGCAGTCCACAGGGTATTACCGGGGAGCTGTTTTTT
TRBV25-1	.	TRBJ2-1	.	12	CASSEWGVGQFF	TGTGCCAGCAGTGAATGGGGGGTGGGGCAGTTCTTC
TRBV29-1	TRBD1	TRBJ1-1	few	12	CSVGTGRTEAFF	TGCAGCGTGGGGACAGGGCGGACTGAAGCTTTCTTT
TRBV5-4	.	TRBJ1-1	.	15	CASSLAGRVNTEAFF	TGTGCCAGCAGCTTGGCTGGCAGAGTGAACACTGAAGCTTTCTTT
TRBV4-1	.	TRBJ2-5	few	16	CASSHHHRVAQETQYF	TGCGCCAGCAGCCACCATCACAGGGTTGCCCAAGAGACCCAGTACTTC
TRBV30	.	TRBJ2-1	few	13	CAWGNTGFGEQFF	TGTGCCTGGGGCAACACAGGGTTCGGTGAGCAGTTCTTC
TRBV28	.	TRBJ2-1	.	15	CASWPVRAAYNEQFF	TGTGCCAGCTGGCCGGTGCGGGCCGCCTACAATGAGCAGTTCTTC
TRBV5-4	.	TRBJ2-1	.	15	CASSSGTVALDEQFF	TGTGCCAGCAGCTCCGGGACCGTGGCACTGGATGAGCAGTTCTTC
TRBV5-4	.	TRBJ2-3	.	15	CASSPRAASTDTQYF	TGTGCCAGCAGCCCCCGCGCGGCTAGCACAGATACGCAGTATTTT
TRBV10-3	TRBD1	TRBJ1-4	.	14	CAIRGTGVEEKLFF	TGTGCCATCAGGGGGACAGGGGTCGAGGAAAAACTGTTTTTT
TRBV18	TRBD2	TRBJ2-3	.	16	CASSPGLSQSTDTQYF	TGTGCCAGCTCACCGGGACTATCCCAGAGCACAGATACGCAGTATTTT
TRBV4-3	TRBD2	TRBJ2-3	.	17	CASSQVVASGSIDTQYF	TGCGCCAGCAGCCAAGTTGTCGCTAGCGGGAGTATAGATACGCAGTATTTT
TRBV6-1	.	TRBJ2-1	few	18	CASSELPAGWSAYNEQFF	TGTGCCAGCAGTGAACTCCCGGCGGGGTGGAGCGCCTACAATGAGCAGTTCTTC
TRBV7-3	.	TRBJ2-3	.	14	CASSLNGRTDTQYF	TGTGCCAGCAGCTTAAACGGACGCACAGATACGCAGTATTTT
TRBV28	.	TRBJ2-1	.	16	CASRIGALSSYNEQFF	TGTGCCAGCAGGATTGGAGCGTTGAGCTCCTACAATGAGCAGTTCTTC
TRBV29-1	TRBD1	TRBJ1-1	.	14	CSVGFQGASTEAFF	TGCAGCGTTGGCTTCCAGGGGGCCAGCACTGAAGCTTTCTTT
TRBV5-1	.	TRBJ2-7	.	14	CASSLVAGSYEQYF	TGCGCCAGCAGCTTGGTAGCAGGGTCCTACGAGCAGTACTTC
TRBV28	TRBD2	TRBJ2-5	few	15	CASSRRLAGYKTQYF	TGTGCCAGCAGCCGCAGACTAGCGGGATACAAGACCCAGTACTTC
TRBV9	.	TRBJ1-5	few	14	CASSAQSADQPQHF	TGTGCCAGCAGCGCCCAATCGGCGGATCAGCCCCAGCATTTT
TRBV28	TRBD2	TRBJ2-3	.	15	CASRASGAPLNTQYF	TGTGCCAGCAGGGCTAGCGGGGCGCCTCTAAATACGCAGTATTTT
TRBV15	.	TRBJ2-1	few	15	CATSRATGLSNEQFF	TGTGCCACCAGCAGAGCTACGGGCCTCTCCAATGAGCAGTTCTTC
TRBV4-3	TRBD2	TRBJ2-1	few	16	CASSLWVREAPHEQFF	TGCGCCAGCAGCCTGTGGGTGCGGGAGGCCCCCCATGAGCAGTTCTTC
TRBV30	.	TRBJ2-1	.	13	CAWSVGLANEQFF	TGTGCCTGGAGTGTAGGGCTAGCCAATGAGCAGTTCTTC
TRBV2	.	TRBJ2-1	.	13	CASSENSYNEQFF	TGTGCCAGCAGTGAAAACAGCTACAATGAGCAGTTCTTC
TRBV2	.	TRBJ2-5	few	13	CASSLWGKETQYF	TGTGCCAGCAGTCTGTGGGGAAAAGAGACCCAGTACTTC
TRBV14	.	TRBJ2-3	.	12	CASSLITDTQYF	TGTGCCAGCAGTCTTATCACAGATACGCAGTATTTT
TRBV7-8	.	TRBJ2-3	few	15	CASSFGRVSTDTQYF	TGTGCCAGCAGCTTCGGTCGGGTTAGCACAGATACGCAGTATTTT
TRBV7-2	.	TRBJ2-3	.	16	CASSAQSGLSTDTQYF	TGTGCCAGCAGCGCCCAGAGCGGACTTAGCACAGATACGCAGTATTTT
TRBV14	TRBD2	TRBJ2-7	few	15	CASSQVPGGPGEQYF	TGTGCCAGCAGCCAAGTACCGGGAGGGCCGGGCGAGCAGTACTTC
TRBV2	TRBD2	TRBJ2-3	few	14	CARGTSGSTDTQYF	TGTGCCAGAGGGACTAGCGGGAGCACAGATACGCAGTATTTT
TRBV5-1	.	TRBJ2-1	.	14	CASSLVGGSNEQFF	TGCGCCAGCAGCTTGGTTGGTGGTAGCAATGAGCAGTTCTTC
TRBV27	.	TRBJ1-4	.	12	CASRGPYEKLFF	TGTGCCAGCAGGGGACCTTATGAAAAACTGTTTTTT
TRBV5-1	TRBD2	TRBJ2-1	few	15	CASSLGLADHNEQFF	TGCGCCAGCAGCTTGGGGCTAGCGGACCACAATGAGCAGTTCTTC
TRBV2	.	TRBJ2-5	few	15	CASRPQTGNQETQYF	TGTGCCAGCAGACCCCAAACAGGGAACCAAGAGACCCAGTACTTC
TRBV30	.	TRBJ1-1	few	14	CAWTPGALNTEAFF	TGTGCCTGGACCCCCGGGGCCTTGAACACTGAAGCTTTCTTT
TRBV6-5	TRBD1	TRBJ1-1	.	15	CASSYSGQANTEAFF	TGTGCCAGCAGTTACTCAGGACAGGCGAACACTGAAGCTTTCTTT
TRBV23-1	.	TRBJ2-2	.	14	CASSQEHYTGELFF	TGCGCCAGCAGTCAAGAGCATTACACCGGGGAGCTGTTTTTT
TRBV5-4	TRBD1	TRBJ1-1	.	15	CASSQDRDVGTEAFF	TGTGCCAGCAGCCAAGACAGGGATGTCGGCACTGAAGCTTTCTTT